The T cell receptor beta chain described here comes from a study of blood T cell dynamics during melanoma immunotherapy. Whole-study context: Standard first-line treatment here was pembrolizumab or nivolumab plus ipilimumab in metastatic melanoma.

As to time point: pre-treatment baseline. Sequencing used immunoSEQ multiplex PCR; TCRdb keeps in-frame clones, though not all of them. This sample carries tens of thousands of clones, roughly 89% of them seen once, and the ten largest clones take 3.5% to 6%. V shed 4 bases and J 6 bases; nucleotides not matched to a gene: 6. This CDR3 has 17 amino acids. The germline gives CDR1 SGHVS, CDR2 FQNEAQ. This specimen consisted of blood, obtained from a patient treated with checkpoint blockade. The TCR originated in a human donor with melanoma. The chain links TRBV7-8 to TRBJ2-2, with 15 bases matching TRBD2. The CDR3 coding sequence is TGTGCCAGCAGCTCGCCTCGGACTAGCGGGAGGGCCGGGGAGCTGTTTTTT. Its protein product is CASSSPRTSGRAGELFF. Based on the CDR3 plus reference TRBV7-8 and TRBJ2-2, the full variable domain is GAGVSQSPRYKVAKRGQDVALRCDPISGHVSLFWYQQALGQGPEFLTYFQNEAQLDKSGLPSDRFFAERPEGSVSTLKIQRTQQEDSAVYLCASSSPRTSGRAGELFFGEGSRLTVL.